This T cell receptor beta chain was observed in a study of blood T cell repertoires in COVID-19. Study information: The study drew acute and convalescent COVID-19 samples from the United States, Italy and Spain. Sample material is recorded as cDNA or gDNA derived from T cells, B-cell-depleted T cells, or PBMCs.

Data came from immunoSEQ multiplex PCR; TCRdb stores just in-frame clones and leaves some out. The sample shows some 120,000 clones, more than 70% of them seen only once. V was cut by 6 bases and J by 1 base, with 9 bases left in between. The CDR3 length is 13 residues. Germline CDR1 LNHDA, CDR2 SQIVND (reference sequence). The sequence derives from a human donor in a cohort sampled during active COVID-19. This chain connects TRBV19 to TRBJ2-5; D is undetermined. The sequencing input was peripheral blood. The CDR3 DNA reads TGTGCCAGTAGGAGGCTAACCCAAGAGACCCAGTACTTC. Translation: CASRRLTQETQYF.